Listed below are T cell receptor beta chains from one sample, sequenced in a study of follicular helper T cells after annual influenza vaccination. Profiling relied on immunoSEQ multiplex PCR, and the TCRdb table lists in-frame clones only, not all of them. The sample lists about 11,000 clones; more than 75% were seen once. Here the sequenced sample was CXCR5- memory CD4+ T cells sorted from blood, taken on the day of influenza vaccination. The receptors originated from an adult who received the influenza vaccine. The CDR3 runs from the conserved cysteine through the conserved F or W. D genes are given only for firm matches. Size is omitted from some rows. Given values are once, few, many or a class for expanded clones.

D: -
length: 13
V: TRBV19
size: -
J: TRBJ1-1
DNA: TGTGCCAGTAGTATCGACCGACAAAGTGAAGCTTTCTTT
CDR3: CASSIDRQSEAFF

D: -
length: 16
V: TRBV11-3
size: -
J: TRBJ2-3
DNA: TGTGCCAGCAGCCACGGACGGGGCGGAAGCACAGATACGCAGTATTTT
CDR3: CASSHGRGGSTDTQYF

D: TRBD1
length: 16
V: TRBV4-3
size: once
J: TRBJ1-4
DNA: TGCGCCAGCAGCCAATCCTCCGGGACAGGGGGCGAAAAACTGTTTTTT
CDR3: CASSQSSGTGGEKLFF

D: -
length: 12
V: TRBV19
size: -
J: TRBJ1-5
DNA: TGTGCCAGTAAATGGGGGGATCAGCCCCAGCATTTT
CDR3: CASKWGDQPQHF

D: -
length: 12
V: TRBV6-6
size: -
J: TRBJ2-2
DNA: TGTGCCAGCAGTACTCGAACCGGGGAGCTGTTTTTT
CDR3: CASSTRTGELFF

D: TRBD2
length: 18
V: TRBV7-2
size: once
J: TRBJ2-3
DNA: TGTGCCAGCAGCCCAAGAGCCCTAGCGGGAGGAATCAGAGATACGCAGTATTTT
CDR3: CASSPRALAGGIRDTQYF

D: -
length: 14
V: TRBV6-5
size: -
J: TRBJ2-7
DNA: TGTGCCAGCAGTTCCCTTGCATGGGGGCACGAGCAGTACTTC
CDR3: CASSSLAWGHEQYF

D: -
length: 16
V: TRBV7-3
size: -
J: TRBJ2-1
DNA: TGTGCCAGCAGCTTTCGGGGGGCCTTGGAGGTGTATGAGCAGTTCTTC
CDR3: CASSFRGALEVYEQFF

D: TRBD1
length: 16
V: TRBV10-3
size: few
J: TRBJ1-2
DNA: TGTGCCATCGGTCTAGGGGGGGGACAGGGGTCCCCCACCTACACCTTC
CDR3: CAIGLGGGQGSPTYTF

D: -
length: 13
V: TRBV5-8
size: -
J: TRBJ2-3
DNA: TGTGCCAGCAGCTACCAGACGGTAGATACGCAGTATTTT
CDR3: CASSYQTVDTQYF

D: -
length: 15
V: TRBV5-1
size: once
J: TRBJ2-2
DNA: TGCGCCAGCAGCCCGGGAACGGGCGTCCCCGGGGAGCTGTTTTTT
CDR3: CASSPGTGVPGELFF

D: -
length: 13
V: TRBV28
size: few
J: TRBJ1-1
DNA: TGTGCCAGCAGCGCGACGCAGAACACTGAAGCTTTCTTT
CDR3: CASSATQNTEAFF

D: TRBD2
length: 18
V: TRBV13
size: -
J: TRBJ2-3
DNA: TGTGCCAGCGCCAGGACTAGCGGGAGGGGTGGTTGGACAGATACGCAGTATTTT
CDR3: CASARTSGRGGWTDTQYF

D: TRBD2
length: 15
V: TRBV7-8
size: -
J: TRBJ2-7
DNA: TGTGCCAGCAGCCTAGGAACTAGCGGGCCCTACGAGCAGTACTTC
CDR3: CASSLGTSGPYEQYF

D: -
length: 16
V: TRBV18
size: once
J: TRBJ1-1
DNA: TGTGCCAGCTCACCACGGGACCTCACCTGGCGCACTGAAGCTTTCTTT
CDR3: CASSPRDLTWRTEAFF

D: -
length: 15
V: TRBV5-1
size: -
J: TRBJ1-1
DNA: TGCGCCAGCAGCTTGGTGGGAGGGGAGAACACTGAAGCTTTCTTT
CDR3: CASSLVGGENTEAFF